The clone carrying this TCR beta chain has a single count. Its antigen is not identified. A far larger clone is off by one base, so a read error is likely. This sample stems from a study of molecular identifiers for immune sequencing clone quantification. Whole-study results and caveats: It was shown that clones above 20 RNA copies held over 97% of effector molecules, but under 1% in naive cells. Among some 990,000 naive cells, as was reported, spiked Jurkat TCR RNA from one cell was detectable.

TCRdb redid the calling of the PCR reads with MiXCR, one entry per CDR3 protein. Altogether around 65,000 distinct CDR3 sequences are present, roughly 18% being singletons, with the ten largest covering under 2%. From germline, CDR1 is MGHRA and CDR2 YSYEKL. The CDR3 is 11 residues long. Based on a CD8+CD4-CCR7+CD45RA+ profile, naive CD8 T cells were sorted. The chain uses TRBV4-1 and TRBJ2-1, with D possibly matching TRBD1 (6 bases). The sample consisted of naive CD8+ T cells from blood, with Jurkat cell RNA spiked in. Subset indicated: FACS-sorted CD8+CD4-CCR7+CD45RA+ naive T cells. The receptor was derived from a human donor in good health. Some libraries in this study had Jurkat cell RNA spiked in. CDR3 bases: TGCGCCAGCAGTCAGGGGAATGAGCAGTCCTTC. Protein: CASSQGNEQSF.